This T cell receptor (beta chain) is drawn from a study of blood T cell repertoires in COVID-19. Overall study: Samples of COVID-19 (acute and convalescent) were obtained from the United States, Italy and Spain. Sample material is recorded as cDNA or gDNA derived from T cells, B-cell-depleted T cells, or PBMCs.

Data came from immunoSEQ multiplex PCR; TCRdb stores just in-frame clones and leaves some out. The table has 60,000 to 80,000 clones, approximately 81% seen once. The junction had 12 bases not matched to a gene; V was cut back by 6 bases and J by 6 bases. The CDR3 spans 16 residues. Germline V gene lookup returns CDR1 ENHRY and CDR2 SYGVKD. Sequenced sample: PBMCs or T cells enriched from blood (not recorded which). V usage is TRBV10-3 and J usage is TRBJ2-1, with 9 bases lining up with TRBD2. The TCR originated in a woman in her thirties or forties with acute COVID-19. Written as DNA, the CDR3 is TGTGCCATCAGGGACCCCCGGCTAGCGGGACCCAATGAGCAGTTCTTC. This codes for CAIRDPRLAGPNEQFF.